These 24 T cell receptor beta chains originate from one sample sequenced in a study of beta chain features in type 1 diabetes. The authors reverse transcribed all of the isolated RNA, so sequencing captured expressed TCRB transcripts. Generated by immunoSEQ multiplex PCR, the TCRdb table keeps only in-frame clones and is missing some. The repertoire has fewer than 30,000 clones, approximately 51% of them found once; the top ten carry 1.3% to 1.5%. Overall study results and limits: All four CD4+ subsets of Type 1 diabetes patients contained TCRB CDR3s that were moderately but significantly shorter.

These TCRs' antigens remain unknown. Sequenced: Tregs from blood. These receptors were taken from a woman aged 18-29 years with type 1 diabetes.

This clone was found a few times. V is TRBV7-6 and J is TRBJ2-7; D remains unclear. V shed 4 bases and J shed 1 base, with 8 bases lying between them. The CDR3 contains 13 residues. Germline values: CDR1 SGHVS, CDR2 FNYEAQ. The CDR3: CASSYSGSYEQYF. The DNA for the CDR3 is TGTGCCAGCAGCTACTCCGGGTCCTACGAGCAGTACTTC.

This clone appeared a few times. The gene calls are TRBV19 and TRBJ2-3; TRBD1 agrees at 7 bases. Germline-derived CDR1 and CDR2 are LNHDA and SQIVND (reference sequence). The trim removed 6 bases at V and 0 bases at J, leaving 3 bases unmatched. The CDR3 has 14 residues. The CDR3 protein is CASRSGQSTDTQYF. The CDR3 nucleotides are TGTGCCAGTAGGTCGGGACAGAGCACAGATACGCAGTATTTT. The whole variable domain, filled in from reference TRBV19 and TRBJ2-3, reads DGGITQSPKYLFRKEGQNVTLSCEQNLNHDAMYWYRQDPGQGLRLIYYSQIVNDFQKGDIAEGYSVSREKKESFPLTVTSAQKNPTAFYLCASRSGQSTDTQYFGPGTRLTVL.

V usage is TRBV4-2 and J usage is TRBJ1-3; no definite D call. CDR1 and CDR2 from the germline V gene are LGHNA and YNFKEQ. Trimming left V 0 bases short and J 8 bases short, with 11 bases between. The CDR3 spans 14 residues. CDR3 nucleotide sequence: TGTGCCAGCAGCCAAGATCAGGAGGGCTACACCATATATTTT. Amino acid sequence: CASSQDQEGYTIYF.

V usage is TRBV6-5 and J usage is TRBJ2-7; a weak D match, TRBD2 (5 bases). V lost 6 bases and J lost 0, with 15 bases in between. Germline V gene lookup returns CDR1 MNHEY and CDR2 SVGAGI. The CDR3 runs 15 residues. The CDR3, as DNA: TGTGCCAGCAGGACCGACGGAGGCTTCTCCTACGAGCAGTACTTC. It is translated as CASRTDGGFSYEQYF.

This chain uses TRBV19 with TRBJ2-1; tentative D call: TRBD2 (6 bases). The germline V and J ends were trimmed by 2 bases and 5 bases, with 25 bases remaining between them. This CDR3 region has 19 residues. Germline loops: CDR1 LNHDA, CDR2 SQIVND (reference sequence). For the CDR3, the DNA is TGTGCCAGTAGTATAAGGAGGGCTCACCTCACAGTCATCGACAATGAGCAGTTCTTC. Translating it yields CASSIRRAHLTVIDNEQFF.

The rearrangement links TRBV4-3 to TRBJ2-2; no clear D gene. The V end was cut by 1 base, the J end by 4 bases, with 7 bases between. The CDR3 has 14 residues. Germline CDR1 reads LGHNA; CDR2 reads YSLEER. CDR3: CASSQGPGTGELFF. In nucleotides, the CDR3 is TGCGCCAGCAGCCAAGGCCCGGGCACCGGGGAGCTGTTTTTT.

The CDR3 sequence is CASSLGGQGSAFF. The CDR3 nucleotides are TGTGCCAGCAGCTTAGGGGGGCAGGGTTCCGCTTTCTTT. The chain has TRBV7-2 and TRBJ1-1; D perhaps matches TRBD1 (6 bases). This CDR3 region has 13 residues. Trimming left V 1 base short and J 11 bases short, with 14 bases between. Germline V lookup: CDR1 SGHTA, CDR2 FQGNSA.

The rearrangement links TRBV5-4 to TRBJ2-1; possibly TRBD1 for D (5 bases). V lost 2 bases to trimming and J lost 7 bases, with 10 bases between them. CDR1 SGHNT and CDR2 YYREEE come from the germline V gene (reference sequence). CDR3 length: 13 residues. In nucleotides, the CDR3 is TGTGCCAGCAGCTTAGGACATAATAATGAGCAGTTCTTC. Its translation: CASSLGHNNEQFF.

The chain joins TRBV28 to TRBJ2-1; a weak D match, TRBD2 (6 bases). CDR3 length equals 16 residues. Per germline, CDR1 MDHEN and CDR2 SYDVKM. Deletions cut 7 bases from V and 0 bases from J, with 16 bases between. CDR3 amino acids: CASKRSGSSSYNEQFF. The DNA for the CDR3 is TGTGCCAGCAAACGAAGCGGGTCTAGCTCCTACAATGAGCAGTTCTTC.

V is TRBV18 and J is TRBJ1-4; D is possibly TRBD1 (5 bases). CDR3 length equals 16 residues. Germline-derived CDR1 and CDR2 are KGHSH and LQKENI. V was pared by 3 bases and J by 2 bases, with 13 bases between. CDR3 sequence reads: CASSPPGPQTNEKLFF. In DNA, the CDR3 is TGTGCCAGCTCACCCCCAGGGCCTCAGACTAATGAAAAACTGTTTTTT.

The CDR3 coding sequence is TGTGCTAGTGGTTTGGTAAGAACAACAGTCGATGGCAATCAGCCCCAGCATTTT. As protein: CASGLVRTTVDGNQPQHF. This chain links TRBV12-5 with TRBJ1-5; the D is unclear. The CDR3 sequence is 18 residues long. CDR1 is LGHNT and CDR2 is FRNRAP in the germline V gene. Trimming shortened V by 0 bases and J by 2 bases, and 17 bases separated the two germline ends.

This clone has just one count. The V gene is TRBV9, the J gene TRBJ2-1; TRBD2 matches at 8 bases. The length of the CDR3 is 16 residues. Germline CDR1 reads SGDLS; CDR2 reads YYNGEE. J gave up 2 bases and V 4 bases, and 8 bases lay outside the gene matches. CDR3 bases: TGTGCCAGCAGCCCCCGGACTAGCCTTCCCTACAATGAGCAGTTCTTC. The encoded protein is CASSPRTSLPYNEQFF.

The V and J genes are TRBV5-1 and TRBJ1-2; no clear D. Per the germline V gene, CDR1 is SGHRS and CDR2 is YFSETQ. The CDR3 has 15 residues. V lost 0 bases and J 2 bases, leaving 11 bases between the germline ends. For the CDR3, the DNA is TGCGCCAGCAGCTTGGCGGCGGGAATCAACTATGGCTACACCTTC. It encodes CASSLAAGINYGYTF.

The genes are TRBV19 and TRBJ2-7, with 9 positions matching TRBD2. The CDR3 totals 13 residues. After removal of 4 bases from V and 2 bases from J, the junction contained 0 bases not matched to a gene. Germline V gene sequence: CDR1 LNHDA, CDR2 SQIVND (reference sequence). The CDR3 nucleotides read TGTGCCAGTAGTAGCGGGAGGGCCTACGAGCAGTACTTC. As protein: CASSSGRAYEQYF.

This chain connects TRBV28 to TRBJ1-1, with D perhaps matching TRBD1 (5 bases). The CDR3 loop spans 14 amino acids. The V end lost 4 bases, the J end lost 3 bases, and 12 bases lay between the germline ends. Germline V lookup: CDR1 MDHEN, CDR2 SYDVKM. CDR3 DNA: TGTGCCAGCAGTTCCCCCGGGGGGTACACTGAAGCTTTCTTT. It encodes CASSSPGGYTEAFF. The variable domain in full, completed from reference TRBV28 and TRBJ1-1, reads DVKVTQSSRYLVKRTGEKVFLECVQDMDHENMFWYRQDPGLGLRLIYFSYDVKMKEKGDIPEGYSVSREKKERFSLILESASTNQTSMYLCASSSPGGYTEAFFGQGTRLTVV.

This clone came up a few times. The chain employs TRBV7-2 and TRBJ1-1; a possible D gene is TRBD1 (5 bases). The germline gives CDR1 SGHTA, CDR2 FQGNSA. The CDR3 consists of 12 residues. Deletions cut 5 bases from V and 5 bases from J, with 9 bases between. The CDR3 is CASSPGGTEAFF. The CDR3 DNA sequence: TGTGCCAGCAGCCCGGGGGGGACTGAAGCTTTCTTT.

This sequence joins TRBV18 and TRBJ1-1; D unresolved. Germline values: CDR1 KGHSH, CDR2 LQKENI. There are 14 residues in the CDR3. V was pared by 3 bases and J by 0 bases, with 8 bases between. This CDR3 reads CASSPETVNTEAFF. CDR3 DNA: TGTGCCAGCTCACCTGAGACTGTGAACACTGAAGCTTTCTTT.

The chain uses TRBV5-1 and TRBJ2-2, with 8 bases lining up with TRBD1. This CDR3 region has 17 residues. V shed 4 bases and J 0 bases; nucleotides not matched to a gene: 8. The V gene's germline CDR1 is SGHRS and CDR2 YFSETQ. CDR3 sequence: CASSPATGDTNTGELFF. Written as DNA, the CDR3 is TGCGCCAGCAGCCCCGCGACAGGGGATACGAACACCGGGGAGCTGTTTTTT.

The chain combines TRBV27 with TRBJ2-5; TRBD2 might be the D (6 bases). In germline, CDR1 is MNHEY, CDR2 SMNVEV (reference sequence). The CDR3 length is 14 residues. V was trimmed by 5 bases and J by 0 bases, leaving 10 bases between them. CDR3 sequence (DNA): TGTGCCAGCAGTCCTCTAGCGAACCAAGAGACCCAGTACTTC. It is translated as CASSPLANQETQYF.

The rearrangement links TRBV30 to TRBJ2-3; TRBD2 aligns across 7 bases. The V and J ends lost 1 base and 4 bases, in that order; junction bases with no gene match: 5. The CDR3 covers 14 residues. Germline V gene data show CDR1 as GTSNPN and CDR2 as SVGIG (reference sequence). The CDR3 bases are TGTGCCTGGAGTGACCGACTAGCCGCAGATACGCAGTATTTT. Translated, it gives CAWSDRLAADTQYF.

The J gene is TRBJ1-2, the V gene TRBV11-3; TRBD1 aligns across 7 bases. From germline, CDR1 is SGHNT and CDR2 YENEEA. The J segment lost 4 bases and the V segment lost 5 bases, leaving 7 bases of the junction unmatched. The CDR3 runs to 14 residues. The CDR3 loop is CASSPAGQTYGYTF. CDR3 bases: TGTGCCAGCAGCCCGGCGGGACAGACCTATGGCTACACCTTC.

The chain joins TRBV11-3 to TRBJ1-1; D unresolved. The germline V gene encodes CDR1 SGHNT and CDR2 YENEEA. This CDR3 has 14 residues. V lost 1 base and J 3 bases, leaving 9 bases between the germline ends. The CDR3 coding sequence is TGTGCCAGCAGCTTAGGGCTTCGGGACACTGAAGCTTTCTTT. Its translation is CASSLGLRDTEAFF.

This clone was seen a few times. V usage is TRBV29-1 and J usage is TRBJ2-7, with TRBD2 matching over 7 bases. Trimming cost V 3 bases and J 4 bases; bases outside gene matches: 15. This CDR3 has 16 amino acids. Looked up from germline, CDR1 is SQVTM and CDR2 is ANQGSEA. For the CDR3, the DNA is TGCAGCGTTGAGGTACTAGCCCGGCCGGGGGGTTACGAGCAGTACTTC. Residues: CSVEVLARPGGYEQYF.

This clone was counted between two and nine times. The chain couples TRBV10-1 to TRBJ2-1; 8 positions agree with TRBD2. The junction had 8 bases not matched to a gene; V was cut back by 4 bases and J by 0 bases. This CDR3 is 17 amino acids long. Germline V lookup: CDR1 WNHNN, CDR2 SYGVQD (reference sequence). The CDR3 is CASSAYGLAGSYNEQFF. DNA of the CDR3: TGCGCCAGCAGTGCCTACGGGCTAGCGGGCTCCTACAATGAGCAGTTCTTC.